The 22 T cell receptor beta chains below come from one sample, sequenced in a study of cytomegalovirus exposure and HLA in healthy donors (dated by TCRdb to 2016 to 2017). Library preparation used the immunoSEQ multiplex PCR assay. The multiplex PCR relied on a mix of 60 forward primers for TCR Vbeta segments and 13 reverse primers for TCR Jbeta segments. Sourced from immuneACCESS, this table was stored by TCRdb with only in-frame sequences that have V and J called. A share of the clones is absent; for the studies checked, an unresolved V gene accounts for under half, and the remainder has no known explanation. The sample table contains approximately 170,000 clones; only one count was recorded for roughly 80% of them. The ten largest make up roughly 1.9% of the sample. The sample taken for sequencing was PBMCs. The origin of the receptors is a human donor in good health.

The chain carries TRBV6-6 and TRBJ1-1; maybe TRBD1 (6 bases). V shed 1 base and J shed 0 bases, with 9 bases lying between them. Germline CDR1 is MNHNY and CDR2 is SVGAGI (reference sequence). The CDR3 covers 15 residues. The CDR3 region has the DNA TGTGCCAGCAGTTACTACAGGGTTCTGAACACTGAAGCTTTCTTT. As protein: CASSYYRVLNTEAFF.

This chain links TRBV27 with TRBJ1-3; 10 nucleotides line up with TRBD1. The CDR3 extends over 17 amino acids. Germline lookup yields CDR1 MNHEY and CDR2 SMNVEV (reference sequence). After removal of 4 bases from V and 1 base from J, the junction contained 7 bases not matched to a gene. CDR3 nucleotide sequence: TGTGCCAGCAGTTCGGGGAGACAGGGGGCGTCTGGAAACACCATATATTTT. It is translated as CASSSGRQGASGNTIYF.

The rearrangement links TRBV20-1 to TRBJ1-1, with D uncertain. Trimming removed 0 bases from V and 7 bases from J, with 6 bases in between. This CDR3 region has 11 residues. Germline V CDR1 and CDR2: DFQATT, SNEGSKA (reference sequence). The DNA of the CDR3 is TGCAGTGCTAGAGATCGGGTTGAAGCTTTCTTT. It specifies CSARDRVEAFF.

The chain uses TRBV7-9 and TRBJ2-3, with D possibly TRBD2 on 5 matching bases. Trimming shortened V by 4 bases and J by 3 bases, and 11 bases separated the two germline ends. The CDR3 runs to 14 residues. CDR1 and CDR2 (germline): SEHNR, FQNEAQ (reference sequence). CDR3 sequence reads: CASSSRGLTDTQYF. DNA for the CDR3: TGTGCCAGCAGCTCCCGAGGACTGACAGATACGCAGTATTTT.

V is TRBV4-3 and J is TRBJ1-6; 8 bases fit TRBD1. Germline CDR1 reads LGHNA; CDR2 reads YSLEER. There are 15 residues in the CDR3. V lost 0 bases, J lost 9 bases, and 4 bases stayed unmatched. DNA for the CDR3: TGCGCCAGCAGCCAAGACAGGGGGCTTATTTCACCCCTCCACTTT. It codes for CASSQDRGLISPLHF.

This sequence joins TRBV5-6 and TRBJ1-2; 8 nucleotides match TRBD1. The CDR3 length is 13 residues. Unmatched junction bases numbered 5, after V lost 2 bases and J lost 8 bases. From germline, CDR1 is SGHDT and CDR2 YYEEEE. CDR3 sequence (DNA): TGTGCCAGCAGCTTTACAGGGGGGTGGGGCTACACCTTC. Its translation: CASSFTGGWGYTF.

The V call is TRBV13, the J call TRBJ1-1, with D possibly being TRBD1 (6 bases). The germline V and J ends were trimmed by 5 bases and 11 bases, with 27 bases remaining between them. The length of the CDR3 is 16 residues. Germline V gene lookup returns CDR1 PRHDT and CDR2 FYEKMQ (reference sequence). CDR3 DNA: TGTGCCAGCAGCCTCGCAGGGGCCTCTAAGGGGAGGGCGGCTTTCTTT. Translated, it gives CASSLAGASKGRAAFF.

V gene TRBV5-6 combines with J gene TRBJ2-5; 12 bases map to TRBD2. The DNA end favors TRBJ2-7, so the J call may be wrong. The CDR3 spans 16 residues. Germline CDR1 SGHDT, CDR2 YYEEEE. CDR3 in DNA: TGTGCCAGCAGCTCGACTAGCGGGGGCCAATGGCACGAGCAGTACTTC. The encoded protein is CASSSTSGGQWHEQYF.

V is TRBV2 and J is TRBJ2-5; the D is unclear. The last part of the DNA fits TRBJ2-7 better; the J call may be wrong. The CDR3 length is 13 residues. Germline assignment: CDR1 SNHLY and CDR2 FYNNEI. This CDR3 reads CASSGARYYEQYF. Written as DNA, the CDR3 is TGTGCCAGCAGTGGTGCCAGATACTACGAGCAGTACTTC.

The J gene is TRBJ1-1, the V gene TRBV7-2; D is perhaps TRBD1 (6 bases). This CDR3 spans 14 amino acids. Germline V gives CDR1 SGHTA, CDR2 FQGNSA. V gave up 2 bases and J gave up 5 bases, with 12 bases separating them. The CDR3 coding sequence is TGTGCCAGCAGCTTAAAGGGGGAAGGGACTGAAGCTTTCTTT. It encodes CASSLKGEGTEAFF.

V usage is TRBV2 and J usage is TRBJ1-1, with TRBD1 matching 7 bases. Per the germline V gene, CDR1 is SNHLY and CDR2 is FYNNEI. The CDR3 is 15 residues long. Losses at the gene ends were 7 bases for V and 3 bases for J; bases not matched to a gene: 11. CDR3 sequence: CASTRDGQADTEAFF. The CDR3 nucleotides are TGTGCCAGCACCCGAGACGGACAGGCCGACACTGAAGCTTTCTTT.

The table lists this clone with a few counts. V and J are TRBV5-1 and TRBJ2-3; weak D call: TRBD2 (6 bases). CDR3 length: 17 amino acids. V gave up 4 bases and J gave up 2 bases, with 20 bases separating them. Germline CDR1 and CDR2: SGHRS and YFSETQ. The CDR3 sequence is CASSPSTRSLTTDTQYF. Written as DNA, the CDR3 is TGCGCCAGCAGCCCCTCGACTAGATCCCTTACCACAGATACGCAGTATTTT.

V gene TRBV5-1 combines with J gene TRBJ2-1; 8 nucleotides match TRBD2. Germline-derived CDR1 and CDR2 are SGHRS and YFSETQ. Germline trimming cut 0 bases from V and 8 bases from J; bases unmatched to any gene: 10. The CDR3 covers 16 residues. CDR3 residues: CASSLALAGGLDEQFF. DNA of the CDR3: TGCGCCAGCAGCTTGGCCTTGGCGGGGGGATTGGATGAGCAGTTCTTC.

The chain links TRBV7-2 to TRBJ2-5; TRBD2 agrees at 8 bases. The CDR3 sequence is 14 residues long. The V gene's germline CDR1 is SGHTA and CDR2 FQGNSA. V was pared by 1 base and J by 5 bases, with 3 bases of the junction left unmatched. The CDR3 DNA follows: TGTGCCAGCAGCTTAGGACTAGCGATCGAGACCCAGTACTTC. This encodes CASSLGLAIETQYF.

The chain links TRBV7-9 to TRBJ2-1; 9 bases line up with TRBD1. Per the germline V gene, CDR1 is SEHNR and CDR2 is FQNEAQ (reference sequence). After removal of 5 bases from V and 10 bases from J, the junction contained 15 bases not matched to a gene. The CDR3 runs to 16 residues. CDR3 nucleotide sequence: TGTGCCAGCAGCCCGGGACAGGGTTTCATCGTAAGCGAGCAGTTCTTC. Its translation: CASSPGQGFIVSEQFF.

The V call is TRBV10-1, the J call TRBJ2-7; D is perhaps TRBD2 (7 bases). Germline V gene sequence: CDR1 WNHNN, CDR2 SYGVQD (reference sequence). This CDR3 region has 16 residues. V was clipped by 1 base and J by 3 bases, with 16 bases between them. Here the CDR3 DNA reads TGCGCCAGCAGTGAGTGGGGGGGGCTCATGGACTACGAGCAGTACTTC. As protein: CASSEWGGLMDYEQYF.

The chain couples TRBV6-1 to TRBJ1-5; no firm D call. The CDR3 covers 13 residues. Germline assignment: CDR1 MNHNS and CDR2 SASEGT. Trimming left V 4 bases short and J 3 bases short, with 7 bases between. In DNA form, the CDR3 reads TGTGCCAGCAGTGGCCGCGACAATCAGCCCCAGCATTTT. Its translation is CASSGRDNQPQHF.

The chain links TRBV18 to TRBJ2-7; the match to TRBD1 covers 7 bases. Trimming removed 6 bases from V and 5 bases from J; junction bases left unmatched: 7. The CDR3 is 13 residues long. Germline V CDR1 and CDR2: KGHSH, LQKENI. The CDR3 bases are TGTGCCAGCTCTTACAGGGGTGGCAACGAGCAGTACTTC. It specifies CASSYRGGNEQYF.

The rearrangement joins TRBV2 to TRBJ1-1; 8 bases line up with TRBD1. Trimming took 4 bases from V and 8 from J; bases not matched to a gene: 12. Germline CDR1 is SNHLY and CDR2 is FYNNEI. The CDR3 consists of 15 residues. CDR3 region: CASSVRDRPPHEAFF. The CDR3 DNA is TGTGCCAGCAGTGTTAGGGACAGGCCCCCCCACGAAGCTTTCTTT.

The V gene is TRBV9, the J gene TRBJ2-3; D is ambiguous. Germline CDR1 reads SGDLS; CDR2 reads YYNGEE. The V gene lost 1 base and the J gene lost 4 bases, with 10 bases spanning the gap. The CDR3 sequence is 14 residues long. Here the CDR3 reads CASSVLVTPDTQYF. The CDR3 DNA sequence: TGTGCCAGCAGCGTACTAGTTACCCCAGATACGCAGTATTTT.

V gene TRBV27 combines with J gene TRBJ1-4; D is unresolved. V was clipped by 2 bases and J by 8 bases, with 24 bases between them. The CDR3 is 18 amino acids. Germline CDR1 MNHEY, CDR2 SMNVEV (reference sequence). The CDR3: CASSLPTGSVRREEKLFF. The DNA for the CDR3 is TGTGCCAGCAGTTTACCAACCGGCAGCGTGCGGCGGGAGGAAAAACTGTTTTTT.

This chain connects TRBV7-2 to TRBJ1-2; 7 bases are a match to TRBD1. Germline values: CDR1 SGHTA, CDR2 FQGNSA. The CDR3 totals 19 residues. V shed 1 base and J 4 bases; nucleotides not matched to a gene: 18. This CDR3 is CASSLGAPGQFLYPYGYTF. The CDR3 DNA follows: TGTGCCAGCAGCTTAGGGGCCCCGGGACAGTTCCTCTACCCCTATGGCTACACCTTC.